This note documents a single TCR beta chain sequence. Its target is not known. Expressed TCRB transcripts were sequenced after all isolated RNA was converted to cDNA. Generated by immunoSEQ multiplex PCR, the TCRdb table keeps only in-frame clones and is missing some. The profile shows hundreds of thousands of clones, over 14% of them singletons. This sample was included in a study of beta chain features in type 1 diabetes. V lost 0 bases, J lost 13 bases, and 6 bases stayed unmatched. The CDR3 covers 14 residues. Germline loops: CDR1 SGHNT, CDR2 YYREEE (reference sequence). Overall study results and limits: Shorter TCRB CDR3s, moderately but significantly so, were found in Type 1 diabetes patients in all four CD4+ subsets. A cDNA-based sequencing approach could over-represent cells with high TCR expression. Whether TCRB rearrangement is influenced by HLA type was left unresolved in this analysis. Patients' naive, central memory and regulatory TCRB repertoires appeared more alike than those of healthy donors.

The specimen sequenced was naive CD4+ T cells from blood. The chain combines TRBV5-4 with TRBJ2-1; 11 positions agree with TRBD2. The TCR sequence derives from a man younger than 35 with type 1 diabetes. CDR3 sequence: CASSLGLAGTGQFF. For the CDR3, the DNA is TGTGCCAGCAGCTTGGGACTAGCGGGAACTGGACAGTTCTTC.